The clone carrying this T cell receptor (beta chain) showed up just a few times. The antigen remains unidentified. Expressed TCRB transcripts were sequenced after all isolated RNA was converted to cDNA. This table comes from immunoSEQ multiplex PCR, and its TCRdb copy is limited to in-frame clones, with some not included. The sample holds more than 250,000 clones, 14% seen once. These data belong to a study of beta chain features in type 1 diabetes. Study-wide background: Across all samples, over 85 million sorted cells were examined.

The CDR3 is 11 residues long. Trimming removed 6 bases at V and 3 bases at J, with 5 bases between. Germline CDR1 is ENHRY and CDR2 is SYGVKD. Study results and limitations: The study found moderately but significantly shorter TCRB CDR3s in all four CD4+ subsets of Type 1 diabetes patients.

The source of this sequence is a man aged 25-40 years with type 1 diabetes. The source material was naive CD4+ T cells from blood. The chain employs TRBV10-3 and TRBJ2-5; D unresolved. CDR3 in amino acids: CAIRGEETQYF. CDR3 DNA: TGTGCCATCAGGGGCGAAGAGACCCAGTACTTC.